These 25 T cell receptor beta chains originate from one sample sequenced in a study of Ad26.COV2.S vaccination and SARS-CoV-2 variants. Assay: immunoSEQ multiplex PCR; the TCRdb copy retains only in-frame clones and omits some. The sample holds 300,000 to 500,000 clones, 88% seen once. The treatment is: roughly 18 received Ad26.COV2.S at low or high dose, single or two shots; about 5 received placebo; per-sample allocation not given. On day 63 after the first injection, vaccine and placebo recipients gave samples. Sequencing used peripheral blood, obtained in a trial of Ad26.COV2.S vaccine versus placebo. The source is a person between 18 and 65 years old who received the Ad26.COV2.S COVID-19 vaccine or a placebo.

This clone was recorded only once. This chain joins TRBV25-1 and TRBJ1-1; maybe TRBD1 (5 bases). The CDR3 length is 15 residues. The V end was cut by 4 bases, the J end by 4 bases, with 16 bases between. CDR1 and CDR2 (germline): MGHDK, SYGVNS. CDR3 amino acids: CASSAYGGGGTEAFF. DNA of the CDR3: TGTGCCAGCAGTGCCTATGGGGGAGGAGGCACTGAAGCTTTCTTT.

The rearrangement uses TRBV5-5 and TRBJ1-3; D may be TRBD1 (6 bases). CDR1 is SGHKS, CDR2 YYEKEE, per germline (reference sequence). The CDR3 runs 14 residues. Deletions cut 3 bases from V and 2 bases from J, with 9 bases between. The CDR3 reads CASSSEGAGNTIYF. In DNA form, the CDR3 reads TGTGCCAGCAGCTCCGAGGGGGCTGGAAACACCATATATTTT.

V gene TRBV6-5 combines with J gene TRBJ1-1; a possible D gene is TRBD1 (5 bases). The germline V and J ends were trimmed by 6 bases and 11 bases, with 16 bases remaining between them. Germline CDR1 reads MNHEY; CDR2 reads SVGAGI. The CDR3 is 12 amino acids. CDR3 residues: CASSLRGAGAFF. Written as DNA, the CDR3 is TGTGCCAGCAGCCTTCGAGGGGCTGGTGCTTTCTTT.

CDR3 nucleotide sequence: TGCGCCGGATTAGCTTATGGGGGAAAATTTATTGTCCATGAGCAGTTCTTC. This encodes CAGLAYGGKFIVHEQFF. The chain uses TRBV10-1 and TRBJ2-1, with D possibly being TRBD1 or TRBD2 (5 bases each). CDR1 and CDR2 (germline): WNHNN, SYGVQD (reference sequence). The CDR3 covers 17 residues. Trimming pared 11 bases from V and 8 bases from J, leaving 31 bases between.

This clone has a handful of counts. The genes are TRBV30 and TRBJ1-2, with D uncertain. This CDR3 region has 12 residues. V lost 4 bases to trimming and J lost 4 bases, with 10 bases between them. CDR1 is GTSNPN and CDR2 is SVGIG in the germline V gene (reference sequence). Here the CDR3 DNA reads TGTGCCTGGAACCGGGCACGCTATGGCTACACCTTC. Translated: CAWNRARYGYTF.

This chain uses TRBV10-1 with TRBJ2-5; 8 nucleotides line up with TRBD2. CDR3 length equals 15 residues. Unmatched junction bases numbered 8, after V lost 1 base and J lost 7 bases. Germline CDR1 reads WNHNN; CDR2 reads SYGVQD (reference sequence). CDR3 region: CASSELRTSIGTQYF. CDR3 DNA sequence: TGCGCCAGCAGTGAGTTGAGGACTAGCATCGGGACCCAGTACTTC.

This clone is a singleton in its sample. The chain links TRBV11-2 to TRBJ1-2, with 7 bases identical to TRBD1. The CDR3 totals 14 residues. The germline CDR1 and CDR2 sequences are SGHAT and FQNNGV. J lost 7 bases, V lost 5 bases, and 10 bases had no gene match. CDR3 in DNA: TGTGCCAGCAGCCCGACCTGGGACAGTTCTGGCTACACCTTC. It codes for CASSPTWDSSGYTF.

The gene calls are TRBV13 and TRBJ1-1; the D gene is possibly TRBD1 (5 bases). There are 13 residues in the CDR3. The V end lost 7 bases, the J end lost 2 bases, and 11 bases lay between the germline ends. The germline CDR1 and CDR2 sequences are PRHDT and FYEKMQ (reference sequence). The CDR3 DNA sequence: TGTGCCAGCACCGTAGACAGTAACACTGAAGCTTTCTTT. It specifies CASTVDSNTEAFF. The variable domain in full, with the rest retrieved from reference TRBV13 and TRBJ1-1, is AAGVIQSPRHLIKEKRETATLKCYPIPRHDTVYWYQQGPGQDPQFLISFYEKMQSDKGSIPDRFSAQQFSDYHSELNMSSLELGDSALYFCASTVDSNTEAFFGQGTRLTVV.

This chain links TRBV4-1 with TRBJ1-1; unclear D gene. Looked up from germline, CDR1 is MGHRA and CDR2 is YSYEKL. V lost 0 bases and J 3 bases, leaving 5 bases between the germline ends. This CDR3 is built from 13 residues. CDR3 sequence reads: CASSQDVYTEAFF. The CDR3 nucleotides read TGCGCCAGCAGCCAAGACGTCTACACTGAAGCTTTCTTT.

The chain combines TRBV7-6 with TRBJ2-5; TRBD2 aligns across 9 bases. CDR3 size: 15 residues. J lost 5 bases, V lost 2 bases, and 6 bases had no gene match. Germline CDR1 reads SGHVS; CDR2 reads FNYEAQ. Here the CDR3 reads CASSLRLAGGETQYF. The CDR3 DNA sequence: TGTGCCAGCAGCTTAAGGCTTGCGGGAGGGGAGACCCAGTACTTC.

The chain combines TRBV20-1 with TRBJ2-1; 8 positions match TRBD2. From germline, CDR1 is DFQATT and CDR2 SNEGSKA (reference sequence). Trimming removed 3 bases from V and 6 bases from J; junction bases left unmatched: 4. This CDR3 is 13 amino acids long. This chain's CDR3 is CSASRRGANEQFF. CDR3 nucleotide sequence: TGCAGTGCTAGTCGGCGGGGGGCCAATGAGCAGTTCTTC.

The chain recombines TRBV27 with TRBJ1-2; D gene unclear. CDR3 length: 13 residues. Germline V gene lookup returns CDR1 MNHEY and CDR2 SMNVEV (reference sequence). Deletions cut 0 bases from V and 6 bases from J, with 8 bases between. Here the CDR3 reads CASSLSTRDGYTF. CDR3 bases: TGTGCCAGCAGTTTATCGACTAGGGATGGCTACACCTTC.

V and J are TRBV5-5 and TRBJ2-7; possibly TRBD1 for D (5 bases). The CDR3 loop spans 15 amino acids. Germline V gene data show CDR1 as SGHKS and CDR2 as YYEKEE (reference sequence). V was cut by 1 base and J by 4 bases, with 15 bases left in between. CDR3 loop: CASSLFPQGGYEQYF. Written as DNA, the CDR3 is TGTGCCAGCAGCTTGTTTCCCCAGGGTGGTTACGAGCAGTACTTC.

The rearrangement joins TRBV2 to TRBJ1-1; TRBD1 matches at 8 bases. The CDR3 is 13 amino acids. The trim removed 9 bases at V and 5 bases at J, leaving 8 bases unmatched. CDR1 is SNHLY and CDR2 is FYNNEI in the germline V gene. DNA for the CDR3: TGTGCCAGAGGACAGGGCCGAGCGACTGAAGCTTTCTTT. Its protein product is CARGQGRATEAFF.

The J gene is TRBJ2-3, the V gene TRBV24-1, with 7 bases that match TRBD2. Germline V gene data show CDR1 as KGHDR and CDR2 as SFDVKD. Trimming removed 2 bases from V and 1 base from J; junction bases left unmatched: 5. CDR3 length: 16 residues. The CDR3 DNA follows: TGTGCCACCAGTGATTCCCAGGGAGGGGGCACAGATACGCAGTATTTT. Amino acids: CATSDSQGGGTDTQYF.

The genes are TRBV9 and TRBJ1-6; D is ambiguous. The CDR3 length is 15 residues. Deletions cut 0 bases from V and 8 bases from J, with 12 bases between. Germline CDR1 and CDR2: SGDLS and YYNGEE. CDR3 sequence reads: CASSVAVRQDSPLHF. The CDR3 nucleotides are TGTGCCAGCAGCGTAGCGGTCAGACAAGATTCACCCCTCCACTTT.

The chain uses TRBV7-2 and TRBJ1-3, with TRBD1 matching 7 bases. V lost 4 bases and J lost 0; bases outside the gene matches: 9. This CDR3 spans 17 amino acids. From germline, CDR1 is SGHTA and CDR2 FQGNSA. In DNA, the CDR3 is TGTGCCAGCAGCTCGACAGGGTTCTTTGGCTCTGGAAACACCATATATTTT. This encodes CASSSTGFFGSGNTIYF.

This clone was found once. Here the CDR3 DNA reads TGTGCCAGCAGTTTTGGGGGTGCCAACGTCCTGACTTTC. It translates to CASSFGGANVLTF. The rearrangement uses TRBV12-3 or TRBV12-4 and TRBJ2-6, with D possibly being TRBD1 or TRBD2 (5 bases each). The CDR3 contains 13 residues. V was shortened by 3 bases and J by 7 bases, with 7 bases between the two germline ends.

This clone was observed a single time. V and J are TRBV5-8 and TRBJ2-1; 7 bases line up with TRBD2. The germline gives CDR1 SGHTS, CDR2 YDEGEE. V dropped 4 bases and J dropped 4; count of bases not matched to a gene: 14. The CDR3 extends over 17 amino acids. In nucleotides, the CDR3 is TGTGCCAGCAGCCGGGACTACCGCGGGGTATCGTACAATGAGCAGTTCTTC. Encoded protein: CASSRDYRGVSYNEQFF.

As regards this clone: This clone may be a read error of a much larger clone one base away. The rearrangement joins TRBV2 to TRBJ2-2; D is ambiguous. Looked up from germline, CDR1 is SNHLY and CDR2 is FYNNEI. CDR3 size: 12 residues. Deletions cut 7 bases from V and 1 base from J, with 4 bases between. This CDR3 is CASILNTGELFF. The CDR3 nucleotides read TGTGCCAGCATCCTGAACACCGGGGAGCTGTTTTTT.

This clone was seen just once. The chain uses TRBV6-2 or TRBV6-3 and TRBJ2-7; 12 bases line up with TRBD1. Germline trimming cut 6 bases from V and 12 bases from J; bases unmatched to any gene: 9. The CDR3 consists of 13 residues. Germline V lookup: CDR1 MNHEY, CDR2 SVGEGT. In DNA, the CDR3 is TGTGCCAGCAGCCCCGGGACAGGGGGCGTCGGGTACTTC. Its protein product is CASSPGTGGVGYF.

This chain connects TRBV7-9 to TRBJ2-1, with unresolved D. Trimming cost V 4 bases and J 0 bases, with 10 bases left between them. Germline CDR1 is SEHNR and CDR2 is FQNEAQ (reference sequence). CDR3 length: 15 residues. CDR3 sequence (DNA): TGTGCCAGCAGCTCCTCCCATAGCTCCTACAATGAGCAGTTCTTC. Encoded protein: CASSSSHSSYNEQFF.

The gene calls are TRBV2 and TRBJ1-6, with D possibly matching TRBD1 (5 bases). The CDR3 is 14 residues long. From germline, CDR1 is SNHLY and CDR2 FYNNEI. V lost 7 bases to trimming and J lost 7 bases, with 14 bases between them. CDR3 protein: CASTLEDINSPLHF. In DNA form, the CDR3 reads TGTGCCAGCACCTTGGAGGACATCAATTCACCCCTCCACTTT.

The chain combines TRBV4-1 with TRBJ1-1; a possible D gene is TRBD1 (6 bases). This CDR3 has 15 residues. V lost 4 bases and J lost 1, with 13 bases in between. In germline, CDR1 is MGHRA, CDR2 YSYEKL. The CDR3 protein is CASSPLKQGNTEAFF. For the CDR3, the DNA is TGCGCCAGCAGCCCCCTGAAACAGGGGAACACTGAAGCTTTCTTT.

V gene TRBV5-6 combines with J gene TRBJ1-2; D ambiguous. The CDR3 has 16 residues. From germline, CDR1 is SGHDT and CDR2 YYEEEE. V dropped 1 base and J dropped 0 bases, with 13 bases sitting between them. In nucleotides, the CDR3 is TGTGCCAGCAGCTTGATGTCGGTTCAAACTAACTATGGCTACACCTTC. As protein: CASSLMSVQTNYGYTF.